The entry that follows covers one T cell receptor beta chain sequence. This table comes from immunoSEQ multiplex PCR, and its TCRdb copy is limited to in-frame clones, with some not included. Of about 140,000 clones in the sample, 89% were seen once. Germline V lookup: CDR1 ENHRY, CDR2 SYGVKD. The V end lost 6 bases, the J end lost 10 bases, and 13 bases lay between the germline ends. The CDR3 length is 13 residues. The sample originates from a study of T cell responses to AZD1222 COVID-19 vaccine. The origin of this receptor is an adult in good health. Sequenced here: peripheral blood, sampled on day 0 of AZD1222 vaccination. V is TRBV10-3 and J is TRBJ1-6; perhaps TRBD1 as D (5 bases). The CDR3, as DNA: TGTGCCATCAGCCTAGGGGAAGAATCACCCCTCCACTTT. Protein: CAISLGEESPLHF.